This TCR beta chain was recorded in a study of T cell responses to AZD1222 COVID-19 vaccine. Assay: immunoSEQ multiplex PCR; the TCRdb copy retains only in-frame clones and omits some. The data hold about 130,000 clones, with nearly 90% observed a single time. Study outcomes and limitations: Compared with day 0, the breadth and depth of the Spike-specific TCR repertoire rose significantly after two doses of AZD1222.

Regarding this clone: The antigen is not known.

The CDR3 runs 14 residues. Germline V gene lookup returns CDR1 SGHRS and CDR2 YFSETQ. V was clipped by 0 bases and J by 6 bases; unmatched bases: 2. This sequence was found in an adult who received the AZD1222 COVID-19 vaccine. J is TRBJ1-5 and V is TRBV5-1, with 8 bases identical to TRBD1. The sample in question was peripheral blood, obtained 28 days after the second AZD1222 dose. This chain's CDR3 is CASSLGTGTQPQHF. The DNA for the CDR3 is TGCGCCAGCAGCTTGGGGACAGGGACTCAGCCCCAGCATTTT.